This T cell receptor (beta chain) comes out of a study of cytomegalovirus exposure and HLA in healthy donors. Germline lookup yields CDR1 SGDLS and CDR2 YYNGEE. J lost 3 bases, V lost 0 bases, and 4 bases had no gene match. The CDR3 contains 16 residues. The primer mix had 60 Vbeta and 13 Jbeta primers. Sequencing was performed with immunoSEQ multiplex PCR; in TCRdb, only in-frame clones are kept and a portion is missing. The sample shows around 200,000 clones, 82% of them seen only once. The chain employs TRBV9 and TRBJ1-3; 9 nucleotides match TRBD1. Sequencing input: PBMCs. The origin of this receptor is a woman in her thirties or forties in good health and CMV-seronegative. The CDR3 region has the DNA TGTGCCAGCAGCGTAGACGACAGGGGGTATGGAAACACCATATATTTT. Translated, it gives CASSVDDRGYGNTIYF.